The clone carrying this T cell receptor (beta chain) was seen at least ten times. The germline CDR1 and CDR2 sequences are MDHEN and SYDVKM. V dropped 3 bases and J dropped 6; count of bases not matched to a gene: 8. There are 15 residues in the CDR3. The sample originates from a study of read filtering for tumor transcriptome and immune sequencing. From roughly 390 ng of RNA, a library with molecular barcoded alpha/delta and beta/gamma adaptors was made. TCRdb re-derived calls from the reads in MiXCR, one entry per CDR3 protein. Here the sample spans roughly 68,000 distinct CDR3 sequences, about 15% being singletons.

What was sequenced was a population of CD138-negative cells sorted from bone marrow. The receptor's source is a donor at least 40 years old with multiple myeloma. V and J are TRBV28 and TRBJ2-3; 8 bases are shared with TRBD2. CDR3 nucleotide sequence: TGTGCCAGCAGTTTTGGACGGGAGGGCCGCGATACGCAGTATTTT. This gives the protein CASSFGREGRDTQYF.